These 18 T cell receptor beta chains were sequenced from one sample in a study of control samples from healthy donors and cancer patients (dated by TCRdb to the early 2020s). Libraries were prepared through the immunoSEQ multiplex PCR assay. The table comes from immuneACCESS by way of TCRdb, which keeps in-frame sequences with V and J called. Part of the clones is missing from these tables; in studies checked, under half for an unresolved V gene and the rest for unknown reasons. This sample has some 100,000 clones in its table, and approximately 80% of those were observed once. The ten top clones hold more than 9% of the sample. Sequenced material: blood. Receptors originate from a woman aged 25 to 39 in good health.

J is TRBJ2-7 and V is TRBV5-1, with TRBD1 matching over 10 bases. Per the germline V gene, CDR1 is SGHRS and CDR2 is YFSETQ. The CDR3 loop spans 15 amino acids. J gave up 2 bases and V 1 base, and 3 bases lay outside the gene matches. The CDR3 DNA reads TGCGCCAGCAGCTTGTTGGGGACAGGGGCCTACGAGCAGTACTTC. It encodes CASSLLGTGAYEQYF.

CDR3 amino acids: CATAVGGLETQYF. For the CDR3, the DNA is TGTGCCACCGCTGTGGGGGGGCTCGAGACCCAGTACTTC. The chain links TRBV19 to TRBJ2-5; TRBD2 is a possible D gene (7 bases). The CDR3 is 13 residues long. Trimming took 10 bases from V and 5 from J, leaving 17 bases between them. Germline V gene lookup returns CDR1 LNHDA and CDR2 SQIVND (reference sequence).

The chain couples TRBV27 to TRBJ1-6; no definite D call. The CDR3 is 14 residues long. V was pared by 5 bases and J by 7 bases, with 12 bases between. Germline loops: CDR1 MNHEY, CDR2 SMNVEV (reference sequence). CDR3 DNA sequence: TGTGCCAGCAGTCAGGATTCGCGGAATTCACCCCTCCACTTT. Translation: CASSQDSRNSPLHF.

The chain combines TRBV6-6 with TRBJ1-3; D ambiguous. Germline values: CDR1 MNHNY, CDR2 SVGAGI (reference sequence). The CDR3 is 16 amino acids. Trimming pared 0 bases from V and 1 base from J, leaving 10 bases between. In nucleotides, the CDR3 is TGTGCCAGCAGTTACTCGATGGGCCTTTCTGGAAACACCATATATTTT. Its protein product is CASSYSMGLSGNTIYF.

The chain employs TRBV6-5 and TRBJ2-2; D unclear. The CDR3 length is 13 residues. V was clipped by 4 bases and J by 6 bases, with 9 bases between them. CDR1 and CDR2 from the germline V gene are MNHEY and SVGAGI. CDR3 DNA: TGTGCCAGCAGTTTTACCCGGTCCGGGGAGCTGTTTTTT. Translated, it gives CASSFTRSGELFF.

The chain uses TRBV7-2 and TRBJ2-2; no clear D. Deletions cut 1 base from V and 6 bases from J, with 21 bases between. Per germline, CDR1 SGHTA and CDR2 FQGNSA. The CDR3 runs 18 residues. The CDR3 DNA reads as TGTGCCAGCAGCTTAGTTAGGTTGATGGTAGTGAGCGCCGGGGAGCTGTTTTTT. This sequence encodes CASSLVRLMVVSAGELFF.

The gene calls are TRBV7-3 and TRBJ2-2; 7 bases line up with TRBD1. The junction had 6 bases not matched to a gene; V was cut back by 4 bases and J by 4 bases. CDR1 and CDR2 (germline): SGHTA, FQGTGA. The CDR3 sequence is 15 residues long. This chain's CDR3 is CASSSTGVGTGELFF. As DNA, the CDR3 is TGTGCCAGCAGCTCAACAGGGGTCGGCACCGGGGAGCTGTTTTTT.

The rearrangement links TRBV7-9 to TRBJ1-3; tentative D call: TRBD1 (6 bases). This CDR3 spans 16 amino acids. The germline gives CDR1 SEHNR, CDR2 FQNEAQ (reference sequence). Trimming took 6 bases from V and 0 from J, leaving 15 bases between them. The CDR3 DNA reads as TGTGCCAGCAGAGTGTCGGGGACACCCTCTGGAAACACCATATATTTT. It specifies CASRVSGTPSGNTIYF.

The chain joins TRBV4-3 to TRBJ1-2; D perhaps matches TRBD1 (5 bases). V was clipped by 0 bases and J by 3 bases, with 14 bases between them. The CDR3 totals 16 residues. Per the germline V gene, CDR1 is LGHNA and CDR2 is YSLEER. The CDR3, as DNA: TGCGCCAGCAGCCAAGATAATGGGGCCAGGGACTATGGCTACACCTTC. It encodes CASSQDNGARDYGYTF.

V is TRBV7-2 and J is TRBJ1-5; D call uncertain. V lost 5 bases, J lost 0 bases, and 5 bases lay in between. CDR1 SGHTA and CDR2 FQGNSA come from the germline V gene. The CDR3 spans 13 residues. CDR3 in amino acids: CASSPYSNQPQHF. The CDR3 coding sequence is TGTGCCAGCAGCCCTTATAGCAATCAGCCCCAGCATTTT.

The gene calls are TRBV29-1 and TRBJ1-4; 8 nucleotides align to TRBD1. The CDR3 extends over 13 amino acids. Germline V gene sequence: CDR1 SQVTM, CDR2 ANQGSEA. Losses at the gene ends were 5 bases for V and 7 bases for J; bases not matched to a gene: 6. In nucleotides, the CDR3 is TGCAGCGTTACCCCGACAGGGGCTGAAAAACTGTTTTTT. This codes for CSVTPTGAEKLFF.

The chain employs TRBV29-1 and TRBJ2-7, with 11 bases identical to TRBD1. J gave up 6 bases and V 1 base, and 11 bases lay outside the gene matches. Germline CDR1 is SQVTM and CDR2 is ANQGSEA. This CDR3 has 16 amino acids. CDR3 coding DNA: TGCAGCGTTGAAGTAGGACAGGGGGCGCGACCTGGCGAGCAGTACTTC. Translation gives CSVEVGQGARPGEQYF.

The chain joins TRBV7-9 to TRBJ1-2; D is ambiguous. CDR3 length equals 14 residues. CDR1 and CDR2 from the germline V gene are SEHNR and FQNEAQ (reference sequence). Trimming shortened V by 5 bases and J by 0 bases, and 10 bases separated the two germline ends. Here the CDR3 DNA reads TGTGCCAGCAGCCTGGGTTGGGCTAACTATGGCTACACCTTC. Its protein is CASSLGWANYGYTF. Full variable domain (missing parts from reference TRBV7-9 and TRBJ1-2): DTGVSQNPRHKITKRGQNVTFRCDPISEHNRLYWYRQTLGQGPEFLTYFQNEAQLEKSRLLSDRFSAERPKGSFSTLEIQRTEQGDSAMYLCASSLGWANYGYTFGSGTRLTVV.

This chain links TRBV10-2 with TRBJ1-1; no definite D call. Per germline, CDR1 WSHSY and CDR2 SAAADI. The CDR3 has 13 residues. Trimming took off 4 bases at V and 0 bases at J, with 6 bases between the two ends. The CDR3 reads CASSAWVNTEAFF. The CDR3, as DNA: TGCGCCAGCAGTGCTTGGGTGAACACTGAAGCTTTCTTT.

This rearrangement joins TRBV6-1 to TRBJ1-1; D remains unclear. There are 12 residues in the CDR3. Germline CDR1 is MNHNS and CDR2 is SASEGT. V dropped 1 base and J dropped 11 bases, with 11 bases sitting between them. The CDR3 sequence: CASSEGGRAAFF. The CDR3 DNA sequence: TGTGCCAGCAGTGAAGGGGGTCGGGCGGCTTTCTTT.

This rearrangement joins TRBV9 to TRBJ2-7; the match to TRBD1 covers 9 bases. Germline V gene sequence: CDR1 SGDLS, CDR2 YYNGEE. Losses at the gene ends were 0 bases for V and 6 bases for J; bases not matched to a gene: 4. This CDR3 has 14 residues. The CDR3, as DNA: TGTGCCAGCAGCGTAGGAACAGGGGGCCGCGAGCAGTACTTC. Protein sequence: CASSVGTGGREQYF.

The chain links TRBV12-5 to TRBJ2-7; 9 bases map to TRBD1. The CDR3 contains 14 residues. Germline-derived CDR1 and CDR2 are LGHNT and FRNRAP. V lost 5 bases and J lost 3; bases outside the gene matches: 5. For the CDR3, the DNA is TGTGCTAGTGGTCCATCGACAGGGGGCTACGAGCAGTACTTC. It encodes CASGPSTGGYEQYF.

This sequence joins TRBV19 and TRBJ1-1, with D hard to call. V gave up 3 bases and J gave up 1 base, with 18 bases separating them. CDR1 is LNHDA, CDR2 SQIVND, per germline (reference sequence). This CDR3 has 17 residues. This CDR3 reads CASSMSWSSRPNTEAFF. The DNA for the CDR3 is TGTGCCAGTAGTATGTCATGGTCTTCGCGACCGAACACTGAAGCTTTCTTT.